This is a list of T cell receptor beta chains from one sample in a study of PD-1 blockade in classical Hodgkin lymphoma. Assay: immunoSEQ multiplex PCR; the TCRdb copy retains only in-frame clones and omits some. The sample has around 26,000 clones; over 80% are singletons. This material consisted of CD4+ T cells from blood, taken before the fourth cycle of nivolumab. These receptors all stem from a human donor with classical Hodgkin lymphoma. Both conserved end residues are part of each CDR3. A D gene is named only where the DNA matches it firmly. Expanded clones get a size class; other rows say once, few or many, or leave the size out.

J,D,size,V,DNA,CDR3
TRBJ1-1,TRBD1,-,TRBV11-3,TGTGCCAGCAGCTCCAGACAGGGAGGAGCTTTCTTT,CASSSRQGGAFF
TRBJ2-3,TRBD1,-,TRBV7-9,TGTGCCAGCAGCGCTACAGGGGTCCCAGATACGCAGTATTTT,CASSATGVPDTQYF
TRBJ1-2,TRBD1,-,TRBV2,TGTGCCAGCAGGAGGGGACAGGGCTATGGCTACACCTTC,CASRRGQGYGYTF
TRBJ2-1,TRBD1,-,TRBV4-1,TGCGCCAGCAGCCAGGCGACTAGGACAGGGGGCTTGAGAAATGAGCAGTTCTTC,CASSQATRTGGLRNEQFF
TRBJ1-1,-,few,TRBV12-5,TGTGCTAGTGGTTTCCCTAACACTGAAGCTTTCTTT,CASGFPNTEAFF
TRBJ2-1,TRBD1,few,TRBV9,TGTGCCAGCAGCGTAGATGGCGATCGAGACAGGGCCCAGTTCTTC,CASSVDGDRDRAQFF
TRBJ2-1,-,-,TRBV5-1,TGCGCCAGCTCTGGGCCGGGGTCCAATGAGCAGTTCTTC,CASSGPGSNEQFF
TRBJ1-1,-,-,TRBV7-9,TGTGCCAGCAGCCATTCCGGTACAGGGCGGACTGAAGCTTTCTTT,CASSHSGTGRTEAFF
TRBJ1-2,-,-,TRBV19,TGTGCCAGTATCCGACAAACAGGTTACTCCTATGGCTACACCTTC,CASIRQTGYSYGYTF
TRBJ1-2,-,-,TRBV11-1,TGTGCCAGCAGCTTACGGGACTATGGCTACACCTTC,CASSLRDYGYTF
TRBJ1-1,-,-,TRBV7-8,TGTGCCAGCAGCCCCGGGACATTTAACACTGAAGCTTTCTTT,CASSPGTFNTEAFF
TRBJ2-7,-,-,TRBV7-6,TGTGCCAGCAGCCCATTTCCGGGTACCAGCTCCTACGAGCAGTACTTC,CASSPFPGTSSYEQYF
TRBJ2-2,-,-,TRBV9,TGTGCCAGCAGCGTAGTATCAGGCACCGGGGAGCTGTTTTTT,CASSVVSGTGELFF
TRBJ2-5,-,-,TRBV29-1,TGCAGCGTTGCTGAGGAGACCCAGTACTTC,CSVAEETQYF
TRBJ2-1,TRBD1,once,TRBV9,TGTGCCAGCAGCGGAAATTTCCGGGACAGGGATGAAGAGCAGTTCTTC,CASSGNFRDRDEEQFF
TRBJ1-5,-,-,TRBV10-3,TGTGCCATCAGTGAGGGCAATCAGCCCCAGCATTTT,CAISEGNQPQHF
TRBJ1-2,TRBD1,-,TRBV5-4,TGTGCCAGCAGCTTGGGACTAGGACAGGGAGATGGCTACACCTTC,CASSLGLGQGDGYTF
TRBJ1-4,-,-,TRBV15,TGTGCCACCAGCCCGGGACAAATTGCAACTAATGAAAAACTGTTTTTT,CATSPGQIATNEKLFF
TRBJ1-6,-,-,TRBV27,TGTGCCAGCAGTTTTTCCGGGACAATGAACAATTCACCCCTCCACTTT,CASSFSGTMNNSPLHF
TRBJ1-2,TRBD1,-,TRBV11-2,TGTGCCAGCAGCCCGGGACAGAAAAACTATGGCTACACCTTC,CASSPGQKNYGYTF